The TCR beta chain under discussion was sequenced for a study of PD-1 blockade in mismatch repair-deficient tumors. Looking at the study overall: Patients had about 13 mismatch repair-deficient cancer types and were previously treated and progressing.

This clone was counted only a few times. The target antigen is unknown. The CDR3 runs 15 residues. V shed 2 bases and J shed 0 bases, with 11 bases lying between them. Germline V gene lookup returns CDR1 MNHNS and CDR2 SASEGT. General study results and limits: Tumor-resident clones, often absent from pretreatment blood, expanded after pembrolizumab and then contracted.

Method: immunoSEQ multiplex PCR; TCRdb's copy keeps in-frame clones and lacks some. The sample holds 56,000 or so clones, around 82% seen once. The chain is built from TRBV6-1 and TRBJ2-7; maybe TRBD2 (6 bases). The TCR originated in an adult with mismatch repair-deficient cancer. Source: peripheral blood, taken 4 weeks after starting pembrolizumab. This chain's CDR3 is CASSESPGSSYEQYF. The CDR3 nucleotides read TGTGCCAGCAGTGAAAGTCCCGGGAGCTCCTACGAGCAGTACTTC.